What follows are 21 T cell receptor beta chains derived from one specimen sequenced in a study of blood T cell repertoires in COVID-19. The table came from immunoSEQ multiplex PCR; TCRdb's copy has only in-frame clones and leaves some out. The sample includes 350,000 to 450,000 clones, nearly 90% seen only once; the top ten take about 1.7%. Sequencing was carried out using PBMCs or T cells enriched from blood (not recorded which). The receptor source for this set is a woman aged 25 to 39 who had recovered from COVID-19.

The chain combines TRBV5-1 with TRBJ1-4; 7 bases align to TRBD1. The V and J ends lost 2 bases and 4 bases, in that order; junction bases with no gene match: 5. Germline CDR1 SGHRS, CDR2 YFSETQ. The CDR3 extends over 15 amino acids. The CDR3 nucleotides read TGCGCCAGCAGCTTAAGGACAGGAGATAATGAAAAACTGTTTTTT. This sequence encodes CASSLRTGDNEKLFF.

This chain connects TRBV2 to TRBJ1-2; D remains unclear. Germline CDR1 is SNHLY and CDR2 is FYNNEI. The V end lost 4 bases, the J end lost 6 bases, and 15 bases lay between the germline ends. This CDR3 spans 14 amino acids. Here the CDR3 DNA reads TGTGCCAGCAGTGTACGGGGTTGGAACGATGGCTACACCTTC. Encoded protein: CASSVRGWNDGYTF.

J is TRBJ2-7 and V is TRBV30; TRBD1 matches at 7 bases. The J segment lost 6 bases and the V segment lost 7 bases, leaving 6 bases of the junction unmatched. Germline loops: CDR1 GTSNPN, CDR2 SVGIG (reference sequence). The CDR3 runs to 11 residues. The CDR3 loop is CASRQGVEQYF. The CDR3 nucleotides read TGTGCCTCGCGACAGGGAGTCGAGCAGTACTTC. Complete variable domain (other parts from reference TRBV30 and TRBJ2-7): SQTIHQWPATLVQPVGSPLSLECTVEGTSNPNLYWYRQAAGRGLQLLFYSVGIGQISSEVPQNLSASRPQDRQFILSSKKLLLSDSGFYLCASRQGVEQYFGPGTRLTVT.

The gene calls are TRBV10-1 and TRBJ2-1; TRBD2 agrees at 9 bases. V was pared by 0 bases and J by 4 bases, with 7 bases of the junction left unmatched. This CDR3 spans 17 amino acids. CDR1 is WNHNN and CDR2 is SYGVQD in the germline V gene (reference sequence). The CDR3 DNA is TGCGCCAGCAGTGAGTCGTTGGCGGGAGGGGCGTACAATGAGCAGTTCTTC. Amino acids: CASSESLAGGAYNEQFF.

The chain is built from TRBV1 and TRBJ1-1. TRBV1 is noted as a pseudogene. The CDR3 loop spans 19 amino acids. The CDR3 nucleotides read TGCACCAGCAGCCAAGATAGGGGGGGTTGCGAAAACCTGAACACTGAAGCTTTCTTT. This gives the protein CTSSQDRGGCENLNTEAFF.

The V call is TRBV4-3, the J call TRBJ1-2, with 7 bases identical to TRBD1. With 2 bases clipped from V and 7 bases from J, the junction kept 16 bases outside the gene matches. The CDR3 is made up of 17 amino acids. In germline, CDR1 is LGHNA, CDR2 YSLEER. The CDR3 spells CASSQSTLADRVGGYTF. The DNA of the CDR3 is TGCGCCAGCAGCCAATCCACCCTGGCTGACAGGGTAGGTGGCTACACCTTC.

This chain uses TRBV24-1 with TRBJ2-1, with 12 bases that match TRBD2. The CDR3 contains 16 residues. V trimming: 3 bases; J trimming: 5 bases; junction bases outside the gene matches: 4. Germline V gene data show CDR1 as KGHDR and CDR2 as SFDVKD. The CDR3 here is CATSDRLAGDHNEQFF. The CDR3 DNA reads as TGTGCCACCAGTGATAGACTAGCGGGAGATCACAATGAGCAGTTCTTC.

CDR3 residues: CASSPGTTAYEQYF. CDR3 in DNA: TGTGCCAGCAGCCCCGGGACAACCGCCTACGAGCAGTACTTC. The chain is built from TRBV9 and TRBJ2-7, with D perhaps matching TRBD1 (6 bases). The V and J ends lost 4 bases and 2 bases respectively, with 13 bases between them. The germline gives CDR1 SGDLS, CDR2 YYNGEE. This CDR3 contains 14 residues. Filled out from reference TRBV9 and TRBJ2-7, the complete variable domain reads DSGVTQTPKHLITATGQRVTLRCSPRSGDLSVYWYQQSLDQGLQFLIQYYNGEERAKGNILERFSAQQFPDLHSELNLSSLELGDSALYFCASSPGTTAYEQYFGPGTRLTVT.

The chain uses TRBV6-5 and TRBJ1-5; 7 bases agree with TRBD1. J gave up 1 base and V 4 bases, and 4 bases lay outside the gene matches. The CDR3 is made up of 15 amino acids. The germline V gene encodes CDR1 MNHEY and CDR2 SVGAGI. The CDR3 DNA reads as TGTGCCAGCAGTTTCACAGGGGACAGCAATCAGCCCCAGCATTTT. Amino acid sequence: CASSFTGDSNQPQHF.

The CDR3 DNA follows: TGTGCCAGCAGTTACTCTGGGACTGGGCCCTACGAGCAGTACTTC. Translation gives CASSYSGTGPYEQYF. The genes are TRBV6-2 or TRBV6-3 and TRBJ2-7, with a weak D call TRBD2 (6 bases). CDR1 and CDR2 (germline): MNHEY, SVGEGT. The length of the CDR3 is 15 residues. The V gene lost 0 bases and the J gene lost 2 bases, with 11 bases spanning the gap.

The CDR3 loop is CSVVGLAGEEQFF. The CDR3 nucleotides read TGCAGCGTTGTCGGACTAGCGGGAGAAGAGCAGTTCTTC. The V gene is TRBV29-1, the J gene TRBJ2-1; TRBD2 agrees at 13 bases. The junction had 4 bases not matched to a gene; V was cut back by 4 bases and J by 10 bases. This CDR3 has 13 amino acids. Germline V gives CDR1 SQVTM, CDR2 ANQGSEA.

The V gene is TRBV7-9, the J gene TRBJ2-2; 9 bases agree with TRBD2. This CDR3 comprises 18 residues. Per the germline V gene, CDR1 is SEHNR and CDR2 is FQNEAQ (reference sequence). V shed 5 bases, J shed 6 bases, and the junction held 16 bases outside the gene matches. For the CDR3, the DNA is TGTGCCAGCAGCCGGGGACGGATCTTAGCGGGAGTGGCCGGGGAGCTGTTTTTT. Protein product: CASSRGRILAGVAGELFF.

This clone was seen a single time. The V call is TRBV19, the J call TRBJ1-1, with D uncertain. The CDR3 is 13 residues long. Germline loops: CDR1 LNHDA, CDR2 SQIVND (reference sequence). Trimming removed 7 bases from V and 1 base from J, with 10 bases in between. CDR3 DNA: TGTGCCAGTATAGACAATCCGAACACTGAAGCTTTCTTT. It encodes CASIDNPNTEAFF. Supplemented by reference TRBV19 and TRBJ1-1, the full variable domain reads DGGITQSPKYLFRKEGQNVTLSCEQNLNHDAMYWYRQDPGQGLRLIYYSQIVNDFQKGDIAEGYSVSREKKESFPLTVTSAQKNPTAFYLCASIDNPNTEAFFGQGTRLTVV.

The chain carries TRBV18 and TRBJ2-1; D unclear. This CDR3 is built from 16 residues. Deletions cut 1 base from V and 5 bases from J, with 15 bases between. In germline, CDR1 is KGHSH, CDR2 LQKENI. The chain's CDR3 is CASSPLAFNANNEQFF. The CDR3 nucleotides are TGTGCCAGCTCACCACTTGCGTTCAACGCAAACAATGAGCAGTTCTTC. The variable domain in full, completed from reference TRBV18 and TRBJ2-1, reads NAGVMQNPRHLVRRRGQEARLRCSPMKGHSHVYWYRQLPEEGLKFMVYLQKENIIDESGMPKERFSAEFPKEGPSILRIQQVVRGDSAAYFCASSPLAFNANNEQFFGPGTRLTVL.

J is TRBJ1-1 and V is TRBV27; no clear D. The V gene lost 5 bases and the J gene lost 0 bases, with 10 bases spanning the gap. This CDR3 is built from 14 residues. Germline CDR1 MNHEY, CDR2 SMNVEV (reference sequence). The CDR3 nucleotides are TGTGCCAGCAGTCTCGCGTCCATGAACACTGAAGCTTTCTTT. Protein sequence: CASSLASMNTEAFF.

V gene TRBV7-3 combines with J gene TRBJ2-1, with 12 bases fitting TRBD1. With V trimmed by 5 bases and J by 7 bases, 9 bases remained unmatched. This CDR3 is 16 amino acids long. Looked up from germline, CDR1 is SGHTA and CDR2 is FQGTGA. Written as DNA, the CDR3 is TGTGCCAGCAGCCCCAACCGGGACAGGGGGCTAAATGAGCAGTTCTTC. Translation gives CASSPNRDRGLNEQFF. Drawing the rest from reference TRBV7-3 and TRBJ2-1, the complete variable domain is GAGVSQTPSNKVTEKGKYVELRCDPISGHTALYWYRQSLGQGPEFLIYFQGTGAADDSGLPNDRFFAVRPEGSVSTLKIQRTERGDSAVYLCASSPNRDRGLNEQFFGPGTRLTVL.

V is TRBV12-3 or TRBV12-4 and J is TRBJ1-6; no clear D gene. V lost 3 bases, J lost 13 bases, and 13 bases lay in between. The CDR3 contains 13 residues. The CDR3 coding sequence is TGTGCCAGCAGTTTCCCCCTTGGCAGTCCCCTCCACTTT. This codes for CASSFPLGSPLHF.

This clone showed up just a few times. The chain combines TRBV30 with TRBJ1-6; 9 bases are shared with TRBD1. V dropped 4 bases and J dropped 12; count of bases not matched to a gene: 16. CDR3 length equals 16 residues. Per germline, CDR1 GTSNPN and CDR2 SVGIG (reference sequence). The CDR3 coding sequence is TGTGCCTGGACCATGACAGGGGGTATTTTTGTGGAACCCCTCCACTTT. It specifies CAWTMTGGIFVEPLHF.

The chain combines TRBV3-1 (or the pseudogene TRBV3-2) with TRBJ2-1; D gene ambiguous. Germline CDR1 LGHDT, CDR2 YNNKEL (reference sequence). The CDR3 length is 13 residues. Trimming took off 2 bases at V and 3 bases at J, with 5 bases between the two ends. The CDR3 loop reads CASSQTDYNEQFF. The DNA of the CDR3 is TGTGCCAGCAGCCAAACAGACTACAATGAGCAGTTCTTC.

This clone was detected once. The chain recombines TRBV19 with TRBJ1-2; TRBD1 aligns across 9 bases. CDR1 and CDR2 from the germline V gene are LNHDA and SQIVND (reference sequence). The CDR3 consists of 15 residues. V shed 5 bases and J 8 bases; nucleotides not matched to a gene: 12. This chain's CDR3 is CASSALPGQGGGYTF. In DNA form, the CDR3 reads TGTGCCAGTAGTGCGTTACCGGGACAGGGAGGCGGCTACACCTTC.

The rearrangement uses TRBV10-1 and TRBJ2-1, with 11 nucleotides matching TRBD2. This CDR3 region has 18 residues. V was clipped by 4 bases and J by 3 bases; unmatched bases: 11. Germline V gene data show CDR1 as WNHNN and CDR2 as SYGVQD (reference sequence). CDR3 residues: CASSGDQTSGVFYNEQFF. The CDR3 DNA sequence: TGCGCCAGCAGTGGGGACCAGACTAGCGGGGTCTTCTACAATGAGCAGTTCTTC.